This T cell receptor (beta chain) stems from a study of blood T cell repertoires in COVID-19. Looking at the study overall: Sources were T cells, B-cell-depleted T cells, or PBMCs; the material itself was cDNA or gDNA.

The V gene lost 3 bases and the J gene lost 0 bases, with 10 bases spanning the gap. The CDR3 covers 15 residues. Germline V lookup: CDR1 SGHDT, CDR2 YYEEEE. Produced via immunoSEQ multiplex PCR; TCRdb's table is partial and in-frame only. This sample has 150,000 or so clones, with about 90% found just once. The specimen was peripheral blood. The sequence came from a man aged 50 to 59 with acute or convalescent COVID-19. The genes are TRBV5-6 and TRBJ2-1, with D uncertain. CDR3 in DNA: TGTGCCAGCAGCTCCGACTGGAGCTCCTACAATGAGCAGTTCTTC. This translates into CASSSDWSSYNEQFF.